These T cell receptor beta chains were read from a single sample in a study of blood T cell repertoires in COVID-19. TCRdb's copy holds only in-frame clones and misses some; the assay was immunoSEQ multiplex PCR. The table lists under 300,000 clones, approximately 84% of them singletons. The sample taken for sequencing was peripheral blood. The receptors originated from a human donor with COVID-19, enrolled during active disease. The donor label of this sample is uncertain. The CDR3 runs from the conserved cysteine through the conserved F or W. The D gene is left open where the match is weak. Clone size is given for some rows only: seen once, a few or many times, or a class if the clone is expanded.

V gene	CDR3 length	clone size	D gene	J gene	CDR3 protein	CDR3 DNA
TRBV28	11	-	-	TRBJ1-6	CASRSVSPLHF	TGTGCCAGCAGATCTGTTTCACCCCTCCACTTT
TRBV4-2	15	-	TRBD1	TRBJ2-5	CASSQGDRVAETQYF	TGTGCCAGCAGCCAAGGCGACAGGGTGGCGGAGACCCAGTACTTC
TRBV19	14	-	-	TRBJ1-1	CASSIDRTGTEAFF	TGTGCCAGTAGTATAGACAGGACGGGGACTGAAGCTTTCTTT
TRBV7-3	13	-	-	TRBJ2-7	CASSRTSGYEQYF	TGTGCCAGCAGCCGGACGTCAGGGTACGAGCAGTACTTC
TRBV5-4	17	-	-	TRBJ1-3	CASSLSGGEVSGNTIYF	TGTGCCAGCAGCTTATCCGGGGGAGAAGTCTCTGGAAACACCATATATTTT
TRBV5-8	16	-	TRBD2	TRBJ2-1	CASSKRLAGGGNEQFF	TGTGCCAGCAGCAAGAGACTAGCGGGAGGGGGTAATGAGCAGTTCTTC
TRBV18	14	-	TRBD1	TRBJ2-7	CASSPDRGQYEQYF	TGTGCCAGCTCACCCGACAGGGGGCAATACGAGCAGTACTTC
TRBV5-4	14	-	-	TRBJ1-6	CASSQAREYSPLHF	TGTGCCAGCAGCCAGGCGAGAGAGTATTCACCCCTCCACTTT
TRBV27	17	-	-	TRBJ1-1	CASSPPVGGAANTEAFF	TGTGCCAGCAGTCCGCCGGTCGGGGGGGCAGCGAACACTGAAGCTTTCTTT
TRBV12-3/TRBV12-4	13	few	-	TRBJ2-1	CASSLFEYNEQFF	TGTGCCAGCAGTTTGTTTGAGTACAATGAGCAGTTCTTC
TRBV9	15	-	TRBD2	TRBJ2-5	CASSVLADPQETQYF	TGTGCCAGCAGCGTACTAGCGGACCCCCAAGAGACCCAGTACTTC
TRBV20-1	10	-	-	TRBJ2-5	CSAGLETQYF	TGCAGTGCTGGCCTCGAGACCCAGTACTTC